This T cell receptor beta chain comes out of a study of somatic mutations in cytotoxic T cells in rheumatoid arthritis. Study results and limitations: Relative to age-matched healthy controls, rheumatoid arthritis patients did not differ significantly in CD8+ T-cell clonality. Per patient, the largest CD8+ clone was found to exceed 20% of CD8+ cells in about an eighth of the roughly 65 cases. Antigenic targets recognized by the expanded CD8+ clones remained undetermined.

Germline V CDR1 and CDR2: MGHRA, YSYEKL. The CDR3 extends over 20 amino acids. As to this clone: Its antigen is unknown.

Original processing methods: After comparison against published virus-specific TCRB sequences, only a few of the patient CD8+ clones larger than 1% turned out to match them. The table came from immunoSEQ multiplex PCR; TCRdb's copy has only in-frame clones and leaves some out. V and J calls plus clone size are reproduced from that table; the DNA served to infer D and trimming. This sample has about 5,000 clones, with around four fifths found just once. The sequence came from a woman aged 45-60 years with rheumatoid arthritis. The chain employs TRBV4-1 and TRBJ2-5; TRBD1 agrees at 9 bases. The end of the DNA aligns better with TRBJ2-7, so the J call may be wrong. The specimen sequenced was CD8+ T cells sorted from blood. The CDR3 region has the DNA TGCGCCAGCAGCCAAGCCCTTCTGACAGGGGGGGGAGCGGGACTCTACGAGCAGTACTTC. Translating gives CASSQALLTGGGAGLYEQYF.